The 23 T cell receptor beta chains below come from one sample, sequenced in a study of tumor-infiltrating lymphocytes in primary liver carcinoma. Both RNA and DNA were isolated together from about 20-30 mg of bulk tissue that had not been sorted. Reverse transcription of roughly 0.5 ug total RNA with a constant-region primer produced TCR beta cDNA. Sequencing libraries for TCR beta derived from three nested multiplex PCR rounds that used slightly modified ARM-PCR. The first two PCR rounds used TRBV1-TRBV30 primers with a Cbeta primer, around 10 cycles each. MiXCR, applied by TCRdb to the multiplex PCR reads, yields one record per CDR3 protein. The sample includes 100,000 or so distinct CDR3 sequences, around 73% of them seen just once. The material sequenced was liver tumor tissue from sampling region 2. Subset indicated: tumor region T2, inferior pole. The receptors shown here come from a woman between 55 and 75 years old with primary liver carcinoma and hepatitis B virus infection.

This clonotype was seen a single time. An end of the junction differs from the germline gene, which may be a read error. The chain combines TRBV29-1 with TRBJ2-2; 10 nucleotides align to TRBD2. The CDR3 is made up of 14 amino acids. Looked up from germline, CDR1 is SQVTM and CDR2 is ANQGSEA. The CDR3 here is CSVGGTSATGEPFF. As DNA, the CDR3 is TGCAGCGTCGGTGGGACTAGCGCCACCGGGGAGCCGTTTTTT.

Comments on this clonotype: The conserved phenylalanine or tryptophan normally closing the CDR3 is absent here, so this likely arose from a read error. It is unclear where the CDR3 begins or ends on the DNA, so no DNA is shown, and the CDR3 is as TCRdb lists it. The rearrangement joins TRBV11-3 to TRBJ2-1; TRBD2, the table's D call, lacks a check against the DNA. The CDR3 adds up to 19 amino acids, both ends counted. Germline V gene data show CDR1 as SGHNT and CDR2 as YENEEA. The CDR3 region is CASSAGQGGLAGGVNEQSY.

This clonotype is judged medium-sized. The genes are TRBV11-2 and TRBJ1-4; TRBD1 matches 7 bases. CDR1 is SGHAT, CDR2 FQNNGV, per germline. Trimming at V came to 4 bases and at J to 0 bases, leaving 11 bases not matched to a gene. The CDR3 spans 18 residues. The CDR3 DNA reads as TGTGCCAGCAGCTCGACAGGGACCACTCGAGCAACTAATGAAAAACTGTTTTTT. This sequence encodes CASSSTGTTRATNEKLFF.

Note on this clonotype: Germline is not matched at one junction end, which may reflect a read error. CDR3 sequence (DNA): TGCAGCGCCCGTGCCCGGACAACGAACATCGGGGAGCTGTTTTTT. Protein: CSARARTTNIGELFF. The chain recombines TRBV29-1 with TRBJ2-2, with D possibly TRBD1 on 5 matching bases. This CDR3 region has 15 residues. CDR1 is SQVTM and CDR2 is ANQGSEA in the germline V gene.

V and J are TRBV5-4 and TRBJ2-6, with D perhaps matching TRBD1 or TRBD2 (6 bases each). The V gene's germline CDR1 is SGHNT and CDR2 YYREEE (reference sequence). V lost 4 bases and J 9 bases, leaving 20 bases between the germline ends. The CDR3 is 16 residues long. The CDR3: CASSDDGGRGVNVLTF. For the CDR3, the DNA is TGTGCCAGCAGCGATGATGGGGGGCGAGGTGTCAACGTCCTGACTTTC.

Turning to this clonotype: The junction departs from germline at one end; a sequencing error may be responsible. This rearrangement joins TRBV18 to TRBJ2-1; no firm D call. The CDR3 has 13 residues. The germline gives CDR1 KGHSH, CDR2 LQKENI. CDR3 DNA sequence: TGTACCAGCTCAACCGACGGACCCAATGAGCAGTTCTTC. It is translated as CTSSTDGPNEQFF.

This clonotype was recorded many times. The gene calls are TRBV29-1 and TRBJ1-2; the match to TRBD1 covers 9 bases. Germline V gene data show CDR1 as SQVTM and CDR2 as ANQGSEA. This CDR3 is built from 13 residues. The trim removed 7 bases at V and 5 bases at J, leaving 8 bases unmatched. CDR3 in DNA: TGCAGCGCGCGACAGGGGGAAGGTTATGGCTACACCTTC. It is translated as CSARQGEGYGYTF.

As to this clonotype: A much larger clone lies a single base off, so this may be a read error. This chain links TRBV28 with TRBJ2-1; D uncertain. Germline V gene data show CDR1 as MDHEN and CDR2 as SYDVKM. The CDR3 has 14 residues. The CDR3 DNA sequence: TGTGTCAGCAGTTTTGCGAGCTCCTACAATGAGCAGTTCTTC. Protein: CVSSFASSYNEQFF.

The V and J genes are TRBV20-1 and TRBJ2-6; unclear D gene. Per the germline V gene, CDR1 is DFQATT and CDR2 is SNEGSKA (reference sequence). This CDR3 spans 18 amino acids. With 5 bases removed from V and 0 bases from J, the gap between germline ends came to 20 bases. In DNA, the CDR3 is TGCAGTGCTGCCCCTTTCTTTAGTGGGTCCTCTGGGGCCAACGTCCTGACTTTC. Its translation: CSAAPFFSGSSGANVLTF.

The rearrangement uses TRBV28 and TRBJ2-7; 7 bases match TRBD1. Germline CDR1 and CDR2: MDHEN and SYDVKM. The CDR3 has 18 residues. V trimming: 6 bases; J trimming: 0 bases; junction bases outside the gene matches: 17. DNA for the CDR3: TGTGCCAGCAGCCCTCAGATGAGGGGGCGGACAACCTCCTACGAGCAGTACTTC. It yields the protein CASSPQMRGRTTSYEQYF.

As to this clonotype: A much larger clone is a single base away; this may be a read error. The chain recombines TRBV5-1 with TRBJ2-1; 10 bases line up with TRBD2. CDR1 is SGHRS, CDR2 YFSETQ, per germline. The CDR3 runs 13 residues. CDR3 in DNA: TGCACCAGCAGCTTGGGGAGCGGGAGGGCCCCGTTCTTC. Protein product: CTSSLGSGRAPFF. Full variable domain (remainder filled in from reference TRBV5-1 and TRBJ2-1): KAGVTQTPRYLIKTRGQQVTLSCSPISGHRSVSWYQQTPGQGLQFLFEYFSETQRNKGNFPGRFSGRQFSNSRSEMNVSTLELGDSALYLCTSSLGSGRAPFFGPGTRLTVL.

A word on this clonotype: One end of the junction varies from germline; a read error may be responsible. The chain uses TRBV29-1 and TRBJ2-1; the match to TRBD2 covers 7 bases. The CDR3 extends over 12 amino acids. CDR1 is SQVTM and CDR2 is ANQGSEA in the germline V gene. CDR3 bases: TGCAGCGCTACGGCTAGCGGTCATGAGCACTTCTTC. Translating it yields CSATASGHEHFF.

This clonotype was picked up a small number of times. In this CDR3 the conserved last residue, phenylalanine or tryptophan, is missing, so a read error is likely. The rearrangement joins TRBV11-2 to TRBJ2-1; a weak D match, TRBD2 (5 bases). Germline V gives CDR1 SGHAT, CDR2 FQNNGV. This CDR3 comprises 13 residues. V lost 8 bases and J lost 4, with 12 bases in between. The chain's CDR3 is CASGSGLYNEQFL. The DNA for the CDR3 is TGTGCCAGCGGCTCCGGACTGTACAATGAGCAGTTCCTC.

Remarks on this clonotype: This clone may be a read error of a much larger clone one base away. The CDR3: CTSSQEYYNEQFF. The DNA of the CDR3 is TGTACCAGCAGCCAAGAGTACTACAATGAGCAGTTCTTC. This chain uses TRBV14 with TRBJ2-1, with D uncertain. The CDR3 is 13 residues long. Per germline, CDR1 SGHDN and CDR2 FVKESK.

With respect to this clonotype: A clone one base away is much larger, so this may be a read error. This rearrangement joins TRBV24-1 to TRBJ1-2; a possible D gene is TRBD1 (5 bases). The CDR3 length is 14 residues. Germline V gene sequence: CDR1 KGHDR, CDR2 SFDVKD. DNA for the CDR3: TGTGCCACCAGTGATTCAGGGTACGACTATGGCTGCACCTTC. Translating it yields CATSDSGYDYGCTF.

Points on this clonotype: Likely a read error: the CDR3 ends without its conserved phenylalanine or tryptophan. This chain joins TRBV29-1 and TRBJ2-5, with 7 positions matching TRBD2. The ends lost 7 bases at V and 2 bases at J; junction bases unmatched: 10. Germline V lookup: CDR1 SQVTM, CDR2 ANQGSEA. This CDR3 has 14 residues. CDR3 coding DNA: TGCAGCGATGACGCGGGAGCAACTCAAGAGACCCAGTACCTC. This gives the protein CSDDAGATQETQYL.

Remarks on this clonotype: A much more abundant neighbour one base away suggests this may be a read error. In DNA, the CDR3 is TGTGCCAGCATCCCCCGACAGGGCACAGATACGCAGTATTTT. Protein product: CASIPRQGTDTQYF. The rearrangement links TRBV5-4 to TRBJ2-3, with D possibly matching TRBD1 (6 bases). Trimming took off 6 bases at V and 1 base at J, with 12 bases between the two ends. Germline assignment: CDR1 SGHNT and CDR2 YYREEE (reference sequence). CDR3 length: 14 amino acids.

About this clonotype: At one end the junction does not follow the germline gene, possibly because of a read error. The J gene is TRBJ1-1, the V gene TRBV6-5, with a weak D call TRBD1 (6 bases). The CDR3 sequence is 17 residues long. The V gene's germline CDR1 is MNHEY and CDR2 SVGAGI. Here the CDR3 reads CANSSSTGRGMNTEAFF. DNA for the CDR3: TGTGCCAACAGTTCCTCTACAGGGAGAGGGATGAACACTGAAGCTTTCTTT.

As regards this clonotype: One base away lies a much larger clone, so this may be a sequencing read error. This chain connects TRBV20-1 to TRBJ2-4, with TRBD2 matching 8 bases. Germline loops: CDR1 DFQATT, CDR2 SNEGSKA (reference sequence). This CDR3 contains 14 residues. The ends lost 5 bases at V and 4 bases at J; junction bases unmatched: 7. The CDR3 DNA sequence: TGCAGTGCTCGGACTAGCTTGGAGAAAAACATTCAGTACTTC. Amino acids: CSARTSLEKNIQYF.

Notes on this clonotype: This CDR3 fails to terminate in the conserved phenylalanine or tryptophan, so it likely reflects a read error. This CDR3 is CSVEDLRLGYNGQFS. The CDR3 DNA reads as TGCAGCGTTGAAGATCTCAGGCTAGGGTATAATGGGCAGTTCTCC. J is TRBJ2-1 and V is TRBV29-1, with D unresolved. The CDR3 runs 15 residues. The V gene's germline CDR1 is SQVTM and CDR2 ANQGSEA.

This clonotype was counted ten times or more. V usage is TRBV6-6 and J usage is TRBJ1-5; 7 bases fit TRBD1. CDR1 is MNHNY and CDR2 is SVGAGI in the germline V gene (reference sequence). V shed 2 bases and J 5 bases; nucleotides not matched to a gene: 3. The length of the CDR3 is 14 residues. In DNA form, the CDR3 reads TGTGCCAGCAGTTACGACAGGGCGGATCAGCCCCAGCATTTT. Residues: CASSYDRADQPQHF.

The rearrangement joins TRBV11-3 to TRBJ2-1; D might be TRBD2 (5 bases). V lost 10 bases to trimming and J lost 1 base, with 23 bases between them. The germline V gene encodes CDR1 SGHNT and CDR2 YENEEA. The CDR3 runs 17 residues. The CDR3 sequence is CAINLRFGGPSYNEQFF. As DNA, the CDR3 is TGTGCCATCAACTTAAGGTTCGGCGGGCCTTCCTACAATGAGCAGTTCTTC.

Worth noting for this clonotype: Compared with germline, one end of the junction differs, possibly owing to a read error. This rearrangement joins TRBV12-3 or TRBV12-4 to TRBJ2-2; the D gene is possibly TRBD2 (5 bases). The length of the CDR3 is 13 residues. CDR3 sequence reads: CTSSFRNTGELFF. CDR3 coding DNA: TGTACCAGCAGTTTCAGGAACACCGGGGAGTTGTTTTTT.